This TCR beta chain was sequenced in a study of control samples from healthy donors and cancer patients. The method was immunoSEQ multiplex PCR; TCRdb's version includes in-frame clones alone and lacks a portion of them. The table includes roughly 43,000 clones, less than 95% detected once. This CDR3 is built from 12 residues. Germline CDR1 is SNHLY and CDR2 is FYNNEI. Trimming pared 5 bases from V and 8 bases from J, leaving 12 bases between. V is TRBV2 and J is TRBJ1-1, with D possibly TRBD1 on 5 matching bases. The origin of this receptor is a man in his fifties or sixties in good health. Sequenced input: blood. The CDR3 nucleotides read TGTGCCAGCAGTTCCCAGACAGCCGAAGCTTTCTTT. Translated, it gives CASSSQTAEAFF. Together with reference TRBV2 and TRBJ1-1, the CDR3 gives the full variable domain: EPEVTQTPSHQVTQMGQEVILRCVPISNHLYFYWYRQILGQKVEFLVSFYNNEISEKSEIFDDQFSVERPDGSNFTLKIRSTKLEDSAMYFCASSSQTAEAFFGQGTRLTVV.